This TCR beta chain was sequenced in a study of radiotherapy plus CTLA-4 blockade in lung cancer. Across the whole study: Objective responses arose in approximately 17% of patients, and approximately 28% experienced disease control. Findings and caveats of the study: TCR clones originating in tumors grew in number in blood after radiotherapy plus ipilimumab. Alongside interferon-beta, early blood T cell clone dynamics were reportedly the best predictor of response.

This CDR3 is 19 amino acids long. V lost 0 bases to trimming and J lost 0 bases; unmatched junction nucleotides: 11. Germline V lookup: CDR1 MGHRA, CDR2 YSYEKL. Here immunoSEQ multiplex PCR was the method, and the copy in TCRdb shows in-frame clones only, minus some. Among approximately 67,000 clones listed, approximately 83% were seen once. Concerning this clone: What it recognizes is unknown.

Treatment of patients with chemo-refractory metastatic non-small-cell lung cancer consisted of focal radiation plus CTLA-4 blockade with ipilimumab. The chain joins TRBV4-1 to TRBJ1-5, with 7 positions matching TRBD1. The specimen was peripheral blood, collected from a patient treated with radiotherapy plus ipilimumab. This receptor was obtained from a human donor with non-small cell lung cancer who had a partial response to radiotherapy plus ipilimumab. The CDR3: CASSQDLLRDSYSNQPQHF. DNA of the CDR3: TGCGCCAGCAGCCAAGACCTACTCCGGGACAGTTATAGCAATCAGCCCCAGCATTTT.